This T cell receptor beta chain was identified in a study of post-analysis software for immune sequencing data. Study background: Relapsing-remitting, secondary progressive and progressive-relapsing forms made up the multiple sclerosis disease courses. Whole-study findings and limits: The five TRBV segments detected at higher frequency in patients than in controls included TRBV5-6, TRBV5-1 and TRBV20-1. Clustering by F measure revealed strong co-clustering among samples prepared together in one batch.

This clonotype was observed a few times. Antigen unknown. The CDR3 contains 13 residues. V was clipped by 6 bases and J by 0 bases, with 7 bases between them. Germline values: CDR1 MNHEY, CDR2 SMNVEV (reference sequence). Presence of unique molecular identifiers characterized the TCR beta cDNA libraries. A single record per CDR3 protein comes from TCRdb applying MiXCR to the PCR reads. The sample yields 750,000 to 950,000 distinct CDR3 sequences, 53% seen once. The receptor was isolated from a girl under 18 with multiple sclerosis. The sequencing sample was made of blood. This chain connects TRBV27 to TRBJ2-3; D is uncertain. The CDR3 region is CASRFSSTDTQYF. CDR3 nucleotides: TGTGCCAGCAGGTTCTCTAGCACAGATACGCAGTATTTT.